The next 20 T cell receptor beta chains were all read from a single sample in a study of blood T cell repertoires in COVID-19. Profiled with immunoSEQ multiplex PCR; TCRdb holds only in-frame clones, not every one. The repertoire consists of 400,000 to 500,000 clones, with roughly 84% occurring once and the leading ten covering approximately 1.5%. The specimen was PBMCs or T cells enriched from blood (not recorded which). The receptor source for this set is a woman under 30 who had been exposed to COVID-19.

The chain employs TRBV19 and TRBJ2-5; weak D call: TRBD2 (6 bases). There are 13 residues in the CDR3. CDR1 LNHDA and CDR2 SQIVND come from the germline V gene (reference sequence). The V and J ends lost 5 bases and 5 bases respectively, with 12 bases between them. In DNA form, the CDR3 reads TGTGCCAGTAGTTTCCTACGGGGGGAGACCCAGTACTTC. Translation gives CASSFLRGETQYF.

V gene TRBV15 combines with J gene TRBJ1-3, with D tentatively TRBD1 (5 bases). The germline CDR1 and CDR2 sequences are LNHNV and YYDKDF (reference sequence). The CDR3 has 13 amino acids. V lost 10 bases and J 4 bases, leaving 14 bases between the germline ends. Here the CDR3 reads CASQTAFGNTIYF. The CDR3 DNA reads TGTGCCAGTCAGACAGCTTTCGGAAACACCATATATTTT.

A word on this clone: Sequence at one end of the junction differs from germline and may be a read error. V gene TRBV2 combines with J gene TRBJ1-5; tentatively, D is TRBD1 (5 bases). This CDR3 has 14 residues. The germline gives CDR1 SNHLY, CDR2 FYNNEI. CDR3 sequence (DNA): TGTGCCAGCAGTTCAGACAGAGGCAACCAGCCCCAGCATTTT. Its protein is CASSSDRGNQPQHF.

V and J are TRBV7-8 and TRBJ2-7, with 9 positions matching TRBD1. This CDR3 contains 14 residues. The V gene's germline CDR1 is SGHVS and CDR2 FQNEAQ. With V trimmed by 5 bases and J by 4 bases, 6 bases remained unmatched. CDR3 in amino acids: CASSLRTGVYEQYF. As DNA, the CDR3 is TGTGCCAGCAGCCTCCGGACAGGGGTATACGAGCAGTACTTC. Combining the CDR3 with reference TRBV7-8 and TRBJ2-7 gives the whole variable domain GAGVSQSPRYKVAKRGQDVALRCDPISGHVSLFWYQQALGQGPEFLTYFQNEAQLDKSGLPSDRFFAERPEGSVSTLKIQRTQQEDSAVYLCASSLRTGVYEQYFGPGTRLTVT.

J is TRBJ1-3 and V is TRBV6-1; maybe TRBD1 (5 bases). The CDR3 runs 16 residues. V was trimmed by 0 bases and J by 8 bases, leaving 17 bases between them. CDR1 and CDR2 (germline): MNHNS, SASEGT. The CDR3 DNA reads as TGTGCCAGCAGTGAAGCGCATGGAGGGACCCGGCACACCATATATTTT. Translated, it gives CASSEAHGGTRHTIYF.

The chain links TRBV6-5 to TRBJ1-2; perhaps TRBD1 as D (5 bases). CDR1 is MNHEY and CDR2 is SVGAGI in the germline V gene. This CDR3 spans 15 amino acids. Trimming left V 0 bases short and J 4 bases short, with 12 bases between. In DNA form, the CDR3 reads TGTGCCAGCAGTTACTCCCTGACAGATACCTATGGCTACACCTTC. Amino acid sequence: CASSYSLTDTYGYTF.

CDR3 loop: CASSSLEGNEQFF. CDR3 coding DNA: TGTGCCAGCAGCTCTCTAGAGGGTAATGAGCAGTTCTTC. The V and J genes are TRBV11-3 and TRBJ2-1; a possible D gene is TRBD2 (5 bases). CDR1 and CDR2 (germline): SGHNT, YENEEA. The CDR3 runs 13 residues. Trimming took off 4 bases at V and 7 bases at J, with 11 bases between the two ends.

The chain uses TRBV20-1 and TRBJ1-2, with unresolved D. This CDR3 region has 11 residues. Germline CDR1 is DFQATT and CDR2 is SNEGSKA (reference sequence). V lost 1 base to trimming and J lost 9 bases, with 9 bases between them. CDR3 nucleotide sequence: TGCAGTGCTAGAGCAGGCCGAAGCTACACCTTC. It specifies CSARAGRSYTF.

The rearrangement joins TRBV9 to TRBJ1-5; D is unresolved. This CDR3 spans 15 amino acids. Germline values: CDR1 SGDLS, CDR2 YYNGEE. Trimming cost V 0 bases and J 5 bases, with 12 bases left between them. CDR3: CASSVGGSNYQPQHF. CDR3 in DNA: TGTGCCAGCAGCGTAGGAGGGTCCAATTATCAGCCCCAGCATTTT.

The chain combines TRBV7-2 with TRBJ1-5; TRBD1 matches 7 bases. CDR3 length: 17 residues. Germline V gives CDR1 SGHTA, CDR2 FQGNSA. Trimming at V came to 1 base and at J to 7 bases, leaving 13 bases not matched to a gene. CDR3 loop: CASSLVPPTGTGQPQHF. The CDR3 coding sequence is TGTGCCAGCAGCTTAGTTCCCCCGACAGGGACGGGACAGCCCCAGCATTTT.

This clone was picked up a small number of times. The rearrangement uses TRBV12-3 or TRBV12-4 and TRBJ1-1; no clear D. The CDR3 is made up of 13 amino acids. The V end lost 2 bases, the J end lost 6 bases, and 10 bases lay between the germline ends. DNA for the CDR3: TGTGCCAGCAGTTTACGGCGGGTGGCTGAAGCTTTCTTT. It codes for CASSLRRVAEAFF.

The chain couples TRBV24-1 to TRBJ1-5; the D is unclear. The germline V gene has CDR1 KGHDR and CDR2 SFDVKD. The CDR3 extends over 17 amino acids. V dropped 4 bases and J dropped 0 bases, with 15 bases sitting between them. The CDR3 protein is CATSDPRQPVSNQPQHF. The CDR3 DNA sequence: TGTGCCACCAGTGACCCCAGACAACCCGTTAGCAATCAGCCCCAGCATTTT.

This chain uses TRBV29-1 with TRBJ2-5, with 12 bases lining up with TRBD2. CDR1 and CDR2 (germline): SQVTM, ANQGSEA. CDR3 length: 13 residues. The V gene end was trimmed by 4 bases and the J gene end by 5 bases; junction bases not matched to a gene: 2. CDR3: CSVVGTSGETQYF. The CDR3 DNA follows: TGCAGCGTTGTTGGGACTAGCGGGGAGACCCAGTACTTC. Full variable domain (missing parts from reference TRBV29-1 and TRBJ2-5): SAVISQKPSRDICQRGTSLTIQCQVDSQVTMMFWYRQQPGQSLTLIATANQGSEATYESGFVIDKFPISRPNLTFSTLTVSNMSPEDSSIYLCSVVGTSGETQYFGPGTRLLVL.

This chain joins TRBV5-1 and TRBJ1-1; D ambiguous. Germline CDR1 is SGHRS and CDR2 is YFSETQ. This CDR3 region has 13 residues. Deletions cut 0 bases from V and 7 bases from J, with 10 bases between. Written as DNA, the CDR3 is TGCGCCAGCAGCTTGGACAACAACGATGAAGCTTTCTTT. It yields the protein CASSLDNNDEAFF.

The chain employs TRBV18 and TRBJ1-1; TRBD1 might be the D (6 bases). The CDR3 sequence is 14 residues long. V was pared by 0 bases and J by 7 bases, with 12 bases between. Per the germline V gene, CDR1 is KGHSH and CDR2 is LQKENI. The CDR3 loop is CASSPPSQGGEAFF. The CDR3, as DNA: TGTGCCAGCTCACCACCTTCACAGGGTGGTGAAGCTTTCTTT.

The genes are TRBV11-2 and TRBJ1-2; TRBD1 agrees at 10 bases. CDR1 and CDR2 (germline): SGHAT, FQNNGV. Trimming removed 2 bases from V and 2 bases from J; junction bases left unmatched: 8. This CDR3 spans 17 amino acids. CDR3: CASSLRQGATVNYGYTF. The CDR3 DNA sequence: TGTGCCAGCAGCTTAAGACAGGGGGCGACTGTGAACTATGGCTACACCTTC.

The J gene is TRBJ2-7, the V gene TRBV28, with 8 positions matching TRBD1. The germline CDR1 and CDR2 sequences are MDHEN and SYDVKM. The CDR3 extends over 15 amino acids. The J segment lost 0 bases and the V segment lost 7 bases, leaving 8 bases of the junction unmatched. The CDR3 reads CASTLTGTGSYEQYF. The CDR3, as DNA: TGTGCCAGCACCCTCACCGGGACAGGCTCCTACGAGCAGTACTTC.

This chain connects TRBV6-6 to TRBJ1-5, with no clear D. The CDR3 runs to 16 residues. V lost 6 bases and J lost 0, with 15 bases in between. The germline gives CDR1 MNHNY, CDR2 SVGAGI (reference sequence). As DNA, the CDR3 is TGTGCCAGCAGCTCGGAACGGGGTATTAGCAATCAGCCCCAGCATTTT. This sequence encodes CASSSERGISNQPQHF.

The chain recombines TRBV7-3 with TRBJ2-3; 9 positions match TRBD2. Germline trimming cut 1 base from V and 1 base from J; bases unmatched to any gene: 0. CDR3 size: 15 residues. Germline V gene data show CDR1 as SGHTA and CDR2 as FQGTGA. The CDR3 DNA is TGTGCCAGCAGCTTAAGACTAGCGGGCACAGATACGCAGTATTTT. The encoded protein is CASSLRLAGTDTQYF.

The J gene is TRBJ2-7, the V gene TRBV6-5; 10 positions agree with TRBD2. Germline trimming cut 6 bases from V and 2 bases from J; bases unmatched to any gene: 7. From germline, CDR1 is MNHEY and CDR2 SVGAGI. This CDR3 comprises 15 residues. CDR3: CASRLRAGGPYEQYF. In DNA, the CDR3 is TGTGCCAGCAGACTGAGAGCGGGAGGGCCCTACGAGCAGTACTTC.